This T cell receptor beta chain was retrieved from a study of T-cell reconstitution after alpha-beta-depleted transplantation in children. The CDR3 has 16 amino acids. Trimming cost V 7 bases and J 4 bases, with 19 bases left between them. In germline, CDR1 is SGHAT, CDR2 FQNNGV. The TCRbeta library was prepared with unique molecular identifiers. Via MiXCR, TCRdb re-called the PCR reads, giving one row per CDR3 protein. The data show around 680,000 distinct CDR3 sequences, 16% seen once. This chain connects TRBV11-2 to TRBJ2-2, with D possibly matching TRBD2 (6 bases). The source was PBMCs from the stem cell graft donor, collected from the stem cell graft. The source of this sequence is a human donor who donated a stem cell graft to a child with acute myeloid leukemia. The CDR3 DNA follows: TGTGCCAGCATCCCAATCCGGGACTCGCGCACCGGGGAGCTGTTTTTT. Amino acids: CASIPIRDSRTGELFF.